The next 2 T cell receptor beta chains were all read from a single sample in a study of blood T cell repertoires in COVID-19. Profiled with immunoSEQ multiplex PCR; TCRdb holds only in-frame clones, not every one. The table has roughly 48,000 clones, 77% seen once; the top ten hold 20%. The sample consisted of peripheral blood. Every receptor here comes from a human donor with active or convalescent COVID-19. The donor label of this sample is uncertain.

In DNA form, the CDR3 reads TGTGCCAGTCATCCCGGGGTAGGGGAGACCCAGTACTTC. This sequence encodes CASHPGVGETQYF. V is TRBV19 and J is TRBJ2-5; D might be TRBD2 (5 bases). V was pared by 8 bases and J by 5 bases, with 15 bases between. The CDR3 runs to 13 residues. Germline V gene data show CDR1 as LNHDA and CDR2 as SQIVND (reference sequence).

The chain recombines TRBV12-3 or TRBV12-4 with TRBJ2-7, with a possible D match to TRBD1 (6 bases). Trimming shortened V by 3 bases and J by 6 bases, and 12 bases separated the two germline ends. The CDR3 has 13 amino acids. CDR3 in DNA: TGTGCCAGCAGTTTCCCACCGACAGGCGAGCAGTACTTC. Translation: CASSFPPTGEQYF.